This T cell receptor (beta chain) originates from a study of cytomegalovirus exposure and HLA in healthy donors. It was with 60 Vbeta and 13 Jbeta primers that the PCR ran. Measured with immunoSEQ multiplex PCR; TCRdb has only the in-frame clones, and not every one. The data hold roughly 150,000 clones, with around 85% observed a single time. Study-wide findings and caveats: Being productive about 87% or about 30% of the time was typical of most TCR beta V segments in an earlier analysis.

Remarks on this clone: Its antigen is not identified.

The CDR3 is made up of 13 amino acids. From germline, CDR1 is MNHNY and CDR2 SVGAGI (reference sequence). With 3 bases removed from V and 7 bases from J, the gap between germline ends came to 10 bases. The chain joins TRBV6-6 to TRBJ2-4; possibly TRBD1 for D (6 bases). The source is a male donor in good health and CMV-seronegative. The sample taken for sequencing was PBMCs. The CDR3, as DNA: TGTGCCAGCAGTTATGACAGGCTGAACATTCAGTACTTC. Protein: CASSYDRLNIQYF.